The rows below give T cell receptor beta chains drawn from one sample of a study of human T cells and chemical hapten exposure. TCRdb fed the reads into MiXCR, producing one record per CDR3 protein. Here the sample spans about 120,000 distinct CDR3 sequences, about 7.7% being singletons. Material for sequencing was whole blood. The receptor set was obtained from a human donor in good health. Some clones in this sample may be carry-over from other donors' samples. Both conserved end residues are trimmed from each CDR3. A D gene is named only where the DNA matches it firmly.

cdr3_aa,d_call,j_call,v_call
AISNRGRDTDTQY,TRBD1,TRBJ2-3,TRBV10-3
SVSDPDRPGNSGANVLT,TRBD1,TRBJ2-6,TRBV29-1
ASSQTGTNAEAF,-,TRBJ1-1,TRBV4-2
ASSEGTGSYEQY,TRBD1,TRBJ2-7,TRBV13
ASSLSPGQQGYGYT,-,TRBJ1-2,TRBV5-5
ASRKTGTSTYEQY,-,TRBJ2-7,TRBV12-3/TRBV12-4
ASSSGTYNYGYT,-,TRBJ1-2,TRBV7-9
ASSSTYEQY,-,TRBJ2-7,TRBV5-6
ASSLADAPYEQY,-,TRBJ2-7,TRBV2
SARIPTSGTDEQY,TRBD2,TRBJ2-7,TRBV20-1
SAEQALGGYT,-,TRBJ1-2,TRBV29-1
ASSQELKGVGYEQY,-,TRBJ2-7,TRBV4-2
SASLPGSYEQY,-,TRBJ2-7,TRBV20-1
ASTPDGAVHNEQF,-,TRBJ2-1,TRBV12-3/TRBV12-4
ASSQEEGAFYGYT,TRBD1,TRBJ1-2,TRBV4-2
ASSLMTLGVFGTEAF,-,TRBJ1-1,TRBV5-1
SARVPGTDTQY,-,TRBJ2-3,TRBV20-1
SARTGLDAF,-,TRBJ1-1,TRBV20-1
ASSPRLAYNEQF,TRBD2,TRBJ2-1,TRBV27
ASSFVSPGELF,-,TRBJ2-2,TRBV12-3/TRBV12-4
ASSFGTAGAEAF,-,TRBJ1-1,TRBV7-3
ASSQELRGTDTQY,-,TRBJ2-3,TRBV4-1
ASSLSMGREQY,-,TRBJ2-7,TRBV27
ASGPTGGTDTQY,TRBD1,TRBJ2-3,TRBV12-5
ASSLTHDNEQF,-,TRBJ2-1,TRBV12-3/TRBV12-4
ASSQGPGTSTDTQY,-,TRBJ2-3,TRBV3-1
ASSSQGSVANEKLF,-,TRBJ1-4,TRBV7-2
ASSGVAGRYEKLF,-,TRBJ1-4,TRBV12-3/TRBV12-4
SARDRWGIGEQF,-,TRBJ2-1,TRBV20-1
ASSKRGGQPQH,-,TRBJ1-5,TRBV6-5
ASSLDRGRFSTEAF,TRBD1,TRBJ1-1,TRBV12-3/TRBV12-4
ASSVRQGGGKLF,TRBD1,TRBJ1-4,TRBV6-5
SVSGTPYEQY,-,TRBJ2-7,TRBV29-1
AISAGGTDTQY,TRBD2,TRBJ2-3,TRBV10-3
ASSQDGGTSGGPSGETQY,TRBD2,TRBJ2-5,TRBV4-3
ASSIHSGPGYT,-,TRBJ1-2,TRBV19
ASSFGAGPSYNEQF,-,TRBJ2-1,TRBV5-4
SVDPRAGGGELF,-,TRBJ2-2,TRBV29-1
ASSYDVTGELF,-,TRBJ2-2,TRBV6-5
ASSERQQF,-,TRBJ2-1,TRBV6-1
ASSDESTSNTGELF,-,TRBJ2-2,TRBV6-4
ASSLGQGGNQPQH,TRBD1,TRBJ1-5,TRBV27
ASSLDGRATGIQY,TRBD2,TRBJ2-4,TRBV5-1
ASSSLLLSGNTIY,-,TRBJ1-3,TRBV14
ASSRPSGTNTGELF,TRBD2,TRBJ2-2,TRBV7-6
SVRTDLRGYT,-,TRBJ1-2,TRBV29-1
ASAQDTPNIQY,-,TRBJ2-4,TRBV12-5
ASRKGNQETQY,-,TRBJ2-5,TRBV6-2/TRBV6-3
ASGWGDDSVNEQF,-,TRBJ2-1,TRBV12-5